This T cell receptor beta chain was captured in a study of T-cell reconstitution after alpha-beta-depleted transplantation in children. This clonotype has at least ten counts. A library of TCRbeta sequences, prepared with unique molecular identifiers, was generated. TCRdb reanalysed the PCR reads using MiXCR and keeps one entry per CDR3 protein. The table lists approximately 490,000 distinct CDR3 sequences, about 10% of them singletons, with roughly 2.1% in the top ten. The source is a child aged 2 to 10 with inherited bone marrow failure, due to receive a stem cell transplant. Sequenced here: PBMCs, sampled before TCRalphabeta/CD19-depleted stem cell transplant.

This CDR3 reads CASSQVYGGETGANVLTF. The CDR3 nucleotides read TGCGCCAGCAGCCAAGTCTACGGAGGGGAGACTGGGGCCAACGTCCTGACTTTC. The chain links TRBV4-3 to TRBJ2-6; D may be TRBD2 (6 bases). V lost 1 base to trimming and J lost 2 bases, with 15 bases between them. The V gene's germline CDR1 is LGHNA and CDR2 YSLEER. This CDR3 is built from 18 residues.